Listed here is a single TCR beta chain. This clone has a single count. Its specific antigen is unknown. Base-call qualities are not available, and no considerably larger clone is one nucleotide away. A MiSeq instrument was used for deep resolution sequencing, which targeted depths ranging from 1 in 1 million up to 1 in 200,000 T cells, with coverage averaging 10x for each clonotype. The immunoSEQ hsTCRB Kit was used to generate TCR beta libraries. The authors' analysis ran thus. Data were analyzed with ImmunoSEQ Data Assistant and ImmunoSEQ Analyzer, with V, D and J genes assigned per IMGT definitions. Clonality was computed as one minus normalized Shannon entropy of productive rearrangement frequencies, ranging from 0 to 1. Only overrepresented clonotypes making up at least 0.05% of each patient's repertoire were included in the public clonotype analysis. Some 13 repertoires from age-matched healthy donors, obtained from immuneACCESS, served as clonality controls. TCRdb re-hosts the immuneACCESS table, in-frame sequences only. Its copies lack some clones; in the studies checked, an unresolved V gene accounts for under half of them, and the cause for the rest is not known. D and trimming come from the DNA, and the V and J calls and clone size come from that table. Counted in this sample were 100,000 to 150,000 clones; over 75% of them appeared once. Approximately 2% of the sample goes to the ten largest clones.

The entry originates in a study of cytotoxic CD8 clonotypes in ibrutinib-treated CLL (dated by TCRdb to 2020 to 2022). At the level of the whole study: The cohort was composed of 11 relapsed/refractory and roughly 16 treatment-naive patients; IGHV unmutated status was identified in 17 to 18 patients. Responses were partial in roughly 24 patients and complete in 2; after median around 72 months follow-up, around 15 stayed in remission and about 12 progressed. Response samples were obtained after a median of around 11 months of treatment, with a range of about 6 to 36 months. On average, each sample had 255,043 productive templates and 94,082 productive rearrangements. Longitudinal samples were obtainable from about 30% of the roughly 90 participants in the trial. Cryopreserved peripheral blood mononuclear cells were collected before treatment, at response, and at either disease progression or sustained remission. All remission and progressive disease samples were collected while patients were still receiving ibrutinib. What the research found in general, with its limitations: Public clonotypes were rare and either shrank or stayed stable during treatment, and the rise in clonality at ibrutinib response reflected expansion of private clonotypes. An increase in clonality was observed at ibrutinib response, with clonality remaining stable during sustained remission and falling back toward baseline at progression. Baseline clonality was found to be higher than that of age-matched healthy donors and was strongly correlated with circulating CD8+ T-cell counts. Lymph node repertoires were not examined, and the timing of sampling was not matched between patients in sustained remission and those whose disease progressed.

What this sample's time point label stands for: approximately 2 years on ibrutinib. For TCR beta library preparation, roughly 2 micrograms of genomic DNA were extracted from the cryopreserved PBMCs. Longitudinal blood samples from CLL patients receiving ibrutinib monotherapy were subjected to high-throughput TCR beta sequencing. Patients were enrolled in a phase 2 open-label single-center ibrutinib monotherapy trial. Source: PBMCs, taken after 24 months of ibrutinib treatment. This clonotype was sampled from a human donor with chronic lymphocytic leukemia.

The DNA sequence is TGTGCCAGCAGTGAACGGCGGCCTCCCTACGAGCAGTACTTC. It codes for CASSERRPPYEQYF. The chain is encoded by TRBV2 joined to TRBJ2-7, with the D gene not confidently named. V sheds 2 bases and J sheds 2 bases, leaving 10 bases between their ends. There are 14 amino acids in the CDR3, from cysteine to phenylalanine inclusive. The retained sequence is limited to the CDR3, 42 bases, with the frame set at the first base. The germline V gene supplies CDR1 SNHLY and CDR2 FYNNEI.